The clone carrying this T cell receptor beta chain is judged medium-sized (0.01 to 0.1%). This specimen belongs to a study of CD4 and CD8 cells across lung adenocarcinoma regions. This CDR3 region has 16 residues. The V gene end was trimmed by 3 bases and the J gene end by 7 bases; junction bases not matched to a gene: 8. MiXCR, applied by TCRdb to the PCR reads, yields one record per CDR3 protein. This sample yields over 5,500 distinct CDR3 sequences, of which about 45% are seen a single time; 15% to 20% belongs to the top ten. The patients had localized lung adenocarcinoma, a non-small cell subtype.

V gene TRBV12-3 or TRBV12-4 combines with J gene TRBJ2-2; 10 nucleotides align to TRBD2. This receptor was obtained from a female donor with lung adenocarcinoma. The CD4 and CD8 labels of this study may be unreliable. What was sequenced was CD8+ T cells from the center of a lung tumor. The CDR3 region has the DNA TGTGCCAGCAGTTTGGCTAGCGGGAGTGTGGTCGGGGAGCTGTTTTTT. Amino acids: CASSLASGSVVGELFF.